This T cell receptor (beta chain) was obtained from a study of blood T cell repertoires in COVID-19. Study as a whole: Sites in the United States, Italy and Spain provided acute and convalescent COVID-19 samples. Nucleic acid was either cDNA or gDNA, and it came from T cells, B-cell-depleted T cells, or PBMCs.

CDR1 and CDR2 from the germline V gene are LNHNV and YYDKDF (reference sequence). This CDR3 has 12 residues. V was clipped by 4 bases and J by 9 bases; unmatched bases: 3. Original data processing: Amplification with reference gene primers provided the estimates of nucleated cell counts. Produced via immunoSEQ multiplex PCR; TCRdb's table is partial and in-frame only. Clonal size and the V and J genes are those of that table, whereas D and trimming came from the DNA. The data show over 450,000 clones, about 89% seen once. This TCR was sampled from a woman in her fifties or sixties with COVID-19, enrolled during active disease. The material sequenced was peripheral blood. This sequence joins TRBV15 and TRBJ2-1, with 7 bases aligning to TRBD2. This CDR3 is CATSTRGSEQFF. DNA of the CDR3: TGTGCCACCAGCACGCGGGGGAGTGAGCAGTTCTTC.